These 23 T cell receptor beta chains originate from one sample sequenced in a study of blood T cell repertoires in COVID-19. The protocol was immunoSEQ multiplex PCR, while the TCRdb copy is restricted to in-frame clones and leaves out a portion. The sample yields approximately 200,000 clones, about 88% seen once. The specimen sequenced was peripheral blood. These receptors all stem from a woman in her thirties with active or convalescent COVID-19.

This clone showed up many times. The genes are TRBV2 and TRBJ1-4; D is perhaps TRBD1 (6 bases). Germline loops: CDR1 SNHLY, CDR2 FYNNEI. V was pared by 8 bases and J by 2 bases, with 24 bases between. CDR3 size: 18 residues. CDR3 residues: CASCFGTTTLGTNEKLFF. The CDR3 DNA reads TGTGCCAGCTGTTTCGGGACAACCACCCTTGGGACTAATGAAAAACTGTTTTTT.

The CDR3: CASTGTRTDTQYF. CDR3 nucleotides: TGTGCCAGCACCGGGACAAGGACAGATACGCAGTATTTT. J is TRBJ2-3 and V is TRBV25-1; D perhaps matches TRBD1 (6 bases). Germline lookup yields CDR1 MGHDK and CDR2 SYGVNS. This CDR3 has 13 amino acids. Trimming stripped 7 bases from V and 3 bases from J, with 11 bases between. Combining the CDR3 with reference TRBV25-1 and TRBJ2-3 gives the whole variable domain EADIYQTPRYLVIGTGKKITLECSQTMGHDKMYWYQQDPGMELHLIHYSYGVNSTEKGDLSSESTVSRIRTEHFPLTLESARPSHTSQYLCASTGTRTDTQYFGPGTRLTVL.

The chain uses TRBV6-5 and TRBJ2-7; TRBD1 matches at 9 bases. Germline loops: CDR1 MNHEY, CDR2 SVGAGI. The J segment lost 6 bases and the V segment lost 8 bases, leaving 5 bases of the junction unmatched. CDR3 length: 12 residues. CDR3: CASRDRDGEQYF. The CDR3 DNA follows: TGTGCCAGCCGGGACAGGGACGGCGAGCAGTACTTC.

The rearrangement joins TRBV11-3 to TRBJ1-2, with 7 bases identical to TRBD1. V gave up 4 bases and J gave up 3 bases; unmatched junction bases: 5. Germline V gene lookup returns CDR1 SGHNT and CDR2 YENEEA. This CDR3 region has 14 residues. In DNA form, the CDR3 reads TGTGCCAGCAGCTCAAAACAGGGGTACTATGGCTACACCTTC. Translating it yields CASSSKQGYYGYTF.

The chain joins TRBV4-1 to TRBJ2-7, with D tentatively TRBD1 (6 bases). There are 16 residues in the CDR3. Germline V gene data show CDR1 as MGHRA and CDR2 as YSYEKL. The V and J ends lost 3 bases and 6 bases respectively, with 21 bases between them. DNA for the CDR3: TGCGCCAGCAGCCATTTCGGACAGATGATTAATGGCGAGCAGTACTTC. This translates into CASSHFGQMINGEQYF.

The chain carries TRBV28 and TRBJ1-4; possibly TRBD1 for D (6 bases). The CDR3 extends over 15 amino acids. CDR1 MDHEN and CDR2 SYDVKM come from the germline V gene. Trimming cost V 6 bases and J 1 base, with 12 bases left between them. The DNA for the CDR3 is TGTGCCAGCAGGGTGGGGGGGCAAACTAATGAAAAACTGTTTTTT. Residues: CASRVGGQTNEKLFF.

This rearrangement joins TRBV5-1 to TRBJ1-4; D is unclear. Trimming cost V 1 base and J 6 bases, with 13 bases left between them. The CDR3 extends over 15 amino acids. CDR1 is SGHRS and CDR2 is YFSETQ in the germline V gene. CDR3 sequence: CASSLWSGYDEKLFF. The CDR3 DNA sequence: TGCGCCAGCAGCTTGTGGTCAGGCTATGATGAAAAACTGTTTTTT.

This chain uses TRBV7-9 with TRBJ1-3, with 7 bases lining up with TRBD1. The CDR3 is 14 residues long. CDR1 SEHNR and CDR2 FQNEAQ come from the germline V gene (reference sequence). The ends lost 8 bases at V and 4 bases at J; junction bases unmatched: 8. The DNA for the CDR3 is TGTGCCAGCGAGTCGGACAGGACGGGAAACACCATATATTTT. It encodes CASESDRTGNTIYF.

The V call is TRBV7-9, the J call TRBJ2-1; TRBD2 matches 14 bases. V was clipped by 5 bases and J by 3 bases; unmatched bases: 6. Looked up from germline, CDR1 is SEHNR and CDR2 is FQNEAQ (reference sequence). There are 17 residues in the CDR3. The CDR3 nucleotides read TGTGCCAGCAGCCGGACTAGCGGGAGGTTACGCTACAATGAGCAGTTCTTC. It is translated as CASSRTSGRLRYNEQFF.

CDR3 coding DNA: TGTGCCAGTAATTTGGGACAGGAGTATTGGAATGGCTACACCTTC. Amino acids: CASNLGQEYWNGYTF. The genes are TRBV19 and TRBJ1-2; 8 nucleotides agree with TRBD1. Trimming took 7 bases from V and 6 from J; bases not matched to a gene: 13. This CDR3 comprises 15 residues. Looked up from germline, CDR1 is LNHDA and CDR2 is SQIVND (reference sequence).

The V and J genes are TRBV10-1 and TRBJ2-7; perhaps TRBD1 as D (6 bases). Trimming removed 3 bases from V and 0 bases from J, with 9 bases in between. Germline V gene lookup returns CDR1 WNHNN and CDR2 SYGVQD (reference sequence). The CDR3 loop spans 14 amino acids. The DNA of the CDR3 is TGCGCCAGCAGTGATGGCAGGGGCTCCTACGAGCAGTACTTC. The encoded protein is CASSDGRGSYEQYF.

The gene calls are TRBV4-2 and TRBJ2-2, with TRBD1 as a possible D gene (6 bases). V lost 0 bases to trimming and J lost 2 bases, with 10 bases between them. Germline assignment: CDR1 LGHNA and CDR2 YNFKEQ. This CDR3 spans 16 amino acids. DNA for the CDR3: TGTGCCAGCAGCCAAGAATCCAGGGGTAACACCGGGGAGCTGTTTTTT. Its translation: CASSQESRGNTGELFF.

The rearrangement links TRBV6-2 or TRBV6-3 to TRBJ1-1, with D perhaps matching TRBD1 (5 bases). Germline lookup yields CDR1 MNHEY and CDR2 SVGEGT. V was cut by 3 bases and J by 1 base, with 9 bases left in between. This CDR3 is 14 amino acids long. The CDR3 nucleotides read TGTGCCAGCAGTTATCAAAGGGGGAACACTGAAGCTTTCTTT. Amino acids: CASSYQRGNTEAFF.

This clone came up once. Additional DNA sequences in this sample encode the identical CDR3. For the CDR3, the DNA is TGTGCCAGCAGTTTTCGGGGTACAGATACGCAGTATTTT. Its protein product is CASSFRGTDTQYF. This chain uses TRBV12-3 or TRBV12-4 with TRBJ2-3, with D perhaps matching TRBD2 (5 bases). The V gene lost 3 bases and the J gene lost 3 bases, with 7 bases spanning the gap. The CDR3 consists of 13 residues.

V gene TRBV5-1 combines with J gene TRBJ1-6; tentative D call: TRBD1 (6 bases). Trimming removed 4 bases at V and 7 bases at J, with 15 bases between. CDR3 length: 15 amino acids. From germline, CDR1 is SGHRS and CDR2 YFSETQ. The DNA of the CDR3 is TGCGCCAGCAGCCCCCGGGCGGGGGGCAATTCACCCCTCCACTTT. Amino acids: CASSPRAGGNSPLHF.

The rearrangement joins TRBV5-8 to TRBJ2-3; 9 bases line up with TRBD2. The CDR3 totals 14 residues. The germline CDR1 and CDR2 sequences are SGHTS and YDEGEE. V trimming: 5 bases; J trimming: 1 base; junction bases outside the gene matches: 2. The CDR3 spells CASSERGGTDTQYF. Here the CDR3 DNA reads TGTGCCAGCAGTGAGCGGGGGGGCACAGATACGCAGTATTTT.

The chain has TRBV28 and TRBJ1-1, with D unclear. Trimming cost V 7 bases and J 7 bases, with 16 bases left between them. Germline lookup yields CDR1 MDHEN and CDR2 SYDVKM. This CDR3 region has 13 residues. The CDR3: CASTLDSLSEAFF. In nucleotides, the CDR3 is TGTGCCAGCACCCTTGACTCTTTAAGTGAAGCTTTCTTT.

The rearrangement links TRBV7-9 to TRBJ1-1; tentative D call: TRBD1 (6 bases). The CDR3 runs to 13 residues. V was shortened by 4 bases and J by 7 bases, with 13 bases between the two germline ends. Germline loops: CDR1 SEHNR, CDR2 FQNEAQ (reference sequence). The CDR3 protein is CASSYNLDSEAFF. CDR3 nucleotides: TGTGCCAGCAGCTACAACCTGGACAGTGAAGCTTTCTTT.

This chain uses TRBV6-1 with TRBJ1-4, with 9 positions matching TRBD1. V lost 0 bases, J lost 8 bases, and 13 bases stayed unmatched. Germline V gene data show CDR1 as MNHNS and CDR2 as SASEGT. There are 18 residues in the CDR3. CDR3 in DNA: TGTGCCAGCAGTGAAGCCCTAAGGCCGGACAGGGGTCGGGAAAAACTGTTTTTT. This codes for CASSEALRPDRGREKLFF.

The count of this clone is one. V gene TRBV19 combines with J gene TRBJ2-1, with D maybe TRBD2 (7 bases). CDR1 is LNHDA and CDR2 is SQIVND in the germline V gene (reference sequence). This CDR3 spans 16 amino acids. The V and J ends lost 3 bases and 2 bases respectively, with 14 bases between them. CDR3 sequence reads: CASSIEGRGAYNEQFF. The CDR3 nucleotides are TGTGCCAGTAGTATCGAAGGGAGGGGGGCCTACAATGAGCAGTTCTTC.

The chain couples TRBV19 to TRBJ1-6; D unresolved. Germline assignment: CDR1 LNHDA and CDR2 SQIVND (reference sequence). Trimming cost V 2 bases and J 4 bases, with 12 bases left between them. The CDR3 sequence is 16 residues long. CDR3 DNA: TGTGCCAGTAGTATATCGCGAGGAGGTTATAATTCACCCCTCCACTTT. Translating it yields CASSISRGGYNSPLHF.

The rearrangement uses TRBV19 and TRBJ2-1; 14 nucleotides align to TRBD2. Trimming cost V 6 bases and J 2 bases; bases outside gene matches: 9. The CDR3 spans 18 residues. The germline V gene has CDR1 LNHDA and CDR2 SQIVND (reference sequence). This CDR3 reads CASSLGTSGSLTYNEQFF. CDR3 sequence (DNA): TGTGCCAGTAGCCTAGGGACTAGCGGGAGCCTCACCTACAATGAGCAGTTCTTC.

The chain is built from TRBV28 and TRBJ2-5; D is uncertain. V was trimmed by 5 bases and J by 1 base, leaving 17 bases between them. Germline CDR1 is MDHEN and CDR2 is SYDVKM. The CDR3 runs to 16 residues. The CDR3 is CASSPLIGPPQETQYF. The DNA of the CDR3 is TGTGCCAGCAGTCCCCTTATTGGGCCCCCCCAAGAGACCCAGTACTTC.